Included here is one T cell receptor beta chain sequence, with context. Its antigen is still unknown. As to treatment: oral pan-JAK inhibitor, 5-10 mg twice daily. This sample stems from a study of CD8+ T cells in alopecia areata. Across the whole study: Twice a day, 5 to 10 mg of oral tofacitinib was administered to treated patients. Study conclusions and caveats: Scalp and blood retained many expanded lesional clones during tofacitinib.

Sequencing relied on a cDNA template that was reverse transcribed from extracted RNA. Assay: immunoSEQ multiplex PCR; the TCRdb copy retains only in-frame clones and omits some. The data contain roughly 70,000 clones, 29% of them seen just once; the ten biggest clones take up just under 15%. Germline CDR1 reads SEHNR; CDR2 reads FQNEAQ (reference sequence). The CDR3 has 18 amino acids. V was shortened by 1 base and J by 8 bases, with 24 bases between the two germline ends. The receptor comes from a human donor with alopecia areata. This material consisted of CD8+ T cells sorted from blood, taken at week 4, from a patient treated with tofacitinib. This chain links TRBV7-9 with TRBJ2-4; D might be TRBD1 (6 bases). CDR3 nucleotides: TGTGCCAGCAGCTTAGAGGGTCGTATTGGACAGAACCGGGACATTCAGTACTTC. It specifies CASSLEGRIGQNRDIQYF.